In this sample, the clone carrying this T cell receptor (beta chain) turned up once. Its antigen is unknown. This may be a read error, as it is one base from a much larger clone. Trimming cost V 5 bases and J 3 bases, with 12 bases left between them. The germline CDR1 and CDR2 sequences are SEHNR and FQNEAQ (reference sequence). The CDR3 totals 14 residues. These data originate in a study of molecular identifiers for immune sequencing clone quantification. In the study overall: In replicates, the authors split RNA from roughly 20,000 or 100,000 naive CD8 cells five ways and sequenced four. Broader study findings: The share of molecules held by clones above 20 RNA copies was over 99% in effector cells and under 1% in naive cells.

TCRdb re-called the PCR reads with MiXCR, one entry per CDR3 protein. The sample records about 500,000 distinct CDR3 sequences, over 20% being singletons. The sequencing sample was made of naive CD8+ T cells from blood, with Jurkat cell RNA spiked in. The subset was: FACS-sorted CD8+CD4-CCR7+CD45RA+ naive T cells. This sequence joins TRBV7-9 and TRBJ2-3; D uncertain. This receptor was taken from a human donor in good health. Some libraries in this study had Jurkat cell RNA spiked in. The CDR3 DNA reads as TGTGCCAGCAGCAGTAGTTGGTCAACAGATACGCAGTATTTT. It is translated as CASSSSWSTDTQYF. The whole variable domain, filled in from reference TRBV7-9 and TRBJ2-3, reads DTGVSQNPRHKITKRGQNVTFRCDPISEHNRLYWYRQTLGQGPEFLTYFQNEAQLEKSRLLSDRFSAERPKGSFSTLEIQRTEQGDSAMYLCASSSSWSTDTQYFGPGTRLTVL.